What follows describes a single TCR beta chain. The data were obtained in a study of blood T cell repertoires in COVID-19. Study in general: Samples came from the United States, Italy and Spain, spanning acute and convalescent COVID-19. T cells, B-cell-depleted T cells, or PBMCs provided the cDNA or gDNA that served as material.

The CDR3 consists of 16 residues. The V gene's germline CDR1 is SEHNR and CDR2 FQNEAQ (reference sequence). V was trimmed by 0 bases and J by 1 base, leaving 9 bases between them. Per the original data handling: Reference gene primer amplification gave nucleated cell count estimates. The protocol was immunoSEQ multiplex PCR, while the TCRdb copy is restricted to in-frame clones and leaves out a portion. From that table come the V and J calls and clone size; the DNA was used to work out D and trimming. The sample holds about 250,000 clones, about 89% seen once. Sequenced: peripheral blood. J is TRBJ1-4 and V is TRBV7-9, with D maybe TRBD1 (6 bases). The TCR sequence derives from a woman aged 55-69 years who had recovered from COVID-19. CDR3 bases: TGTGCCAGCAGCTTAGCCAGGGGAGTAACTAATGAAAAACTGTTTTTT. Translating it yields CASSLARGVTNEKLFF.